A selection of T cell receptor beta chains follows, all from one sample in a study. Using its own MiXCR run on the RT-PCR reads, TCRdb lists one record per CDR3 protein. The sample has about 700,000 distinct CDR3 sequences; 13% to 15% are singletons. Material: memory CD4+ T cells from blood. Every receptor here comes from a female donor in good health, serving as a healthy control. Each CDR3 is given with its conserved first and last residue. A D gene is named only where the DNA matches it firmly. Expanded clones are given a class, and other clones once, few, many or no size at all.

V gene	D gene	J gene	clone size	CDR3 protein	CDR3 DNA
TRBV20-1	-	TRBJ2-1	many	CSARDPTRLNEQFF	TGCAGTGCTAGAGATCCGACTAGACTCAATGAGCAGTTCTTC
TRBV9	TRBD1	TRBJ2-7	-	CASSPTPDRKGEQYF	TGTGCCAGCAGCCCCACCCCGGACAGGAAAGGCGAGCAGTACTTC
TRBV7-9	TRBD1	TRBJ1-2	-	CASSERTTGAGYGYTF	TGTGCCAGCAGCGAAAGAACGACAGGGGCGGGGTATGGCTACACCTTC
TRBV6-1	-	TRBJ1-5	few	CASSEASGGNQPQHF	TGTGCCAGCAGTGAAGCGTCGGGGGGCAATCAGCCCCAGCATTTT
TRBV20-1	-	TRBJ2-7	many	CSARGQGRVQSHEQYF	TGCAGTGCTAGAGGGCAGGGGAGAGTTCAGTCCCACGAGCAGTACTTC
TRBV6-6	-	TRBJ1-2	-	CASSHTPDDYGYTF	TGTGCCAGCAGCCACACGCCGGACGACTATGGCTACACCTTC
TRBV29-1	TRBD1	TRBJ2-2	many	CSVDGTGGLFF	TGCAGCGTTGATGGGACAGGGGGCCTGTTTTTT
TRBV7-7	TRBD2	TRBJ2-1	-	CASSRWTSGDTNEQFF	TGTGCTAGCAGCCGCTGGACTAGCGGGGACACAAATGAGCAGTTCTTC
TRBV9	-	TRBJ2-3	few	CASSLNIGGGTDTQYF	TGTGCCAGCAGCCTAAACATCGGCGGGGGCACAGATACGCAGTATTTT
TRBV12-3/TRBV12-4	-	TRBJ1-1	-	CASSLFELRAEAFF	TGTGCCAGCAGTTTATTTGAGCTTAGGGCTGAAGCTTTCTTT